Described below is a single TCR beta chain sequence and its context. The antigen is unknown. A much larger clone sits a single nucleotide away, making a read error possible. Axillary draining lymph nodes of breast cancer patients supplied the node samples. This entry belongs to a study of breast tumors, draining lymph nodes, adjacent tissues. General observations from the study: Tumor repertoires ranked between lymph nodes and nontumor tissue in diversity, with V and J gene preferences. Luminal-like breast cancer showed significantly greater tumor-nontumor repertoire similarity than basal-like breast cancer did. Tumor T cell lymph node origin was a supported hypothesis, not proven.

TCRdb re-analysed the multiplex PCR reads in MiXCR, keeping a single row per CDR3 protein. Of about 300,000 distinct CDR3 sequences listed, about 33% were seen once; the top ten hold more than 0.95%. The CDR3 extends over 11 amino acids. Germline assignment: CDR1 GTSNPN and CDR2 SVGIG (reference sequence). Deletions cut 3 bases from V and 2 bases from J, with 5 bases between. The sample comprised axillary lymph node tissue. The chain has TRBV30 and TRBJ2-7; no definite D call. The sequence was collected from a female donor with breast cancer. Some clones in this sample may be carry-over from other donors' samples. CDR3 bases: TGTGCCTGGAGATCCACCTACGAGCAGTACTTC. As protein: CAWRSTYEQYF.